This TCR beta chain was identified in a study of shared T cell receptors in the human thymus. Only in-frame clones appear in the TCRdb table, and some are missing; sequencing was by immunoSEQ multiplex PCR. The table shows hundreds of thousands of clones, with 70% to 90% occurring only once. The CDR3 extends over 16 amino acids. Trimming removed 4 bases at V and 4 bases at J, with 19 bases between. Germline V gene data show CDR1 as LGHNA and CDR2 as YSLEER. A further study also used this sample, focusing on human thymus T cells.

Sample: thymocytes. This sequence was found in a boy younger than two with a congenital heart defect. V and J are TRBV4-3 and TRBJ1-1; maybe TRBD1 (5 bases). In nucleotides, the CDR3 is TGCGCCAGCAGCCCTCAAGTCGGTTCAGGGCCCACTGAAGCTTTCTTT. This codes for CASSPQVGSGPTEAFF.